These 26 T cell receptor beta chains originate from one sample sequenced in a study of blood T cell repertoires in COVID-19. Assay: immunoSEQ multiplex PCR; the TCRdb copy retains only in-frame clones and omits some. The profile shows tens of thousands of clones, over 75% of them singletons. The sequencing sample was made of peripheral blood. The receptors were sampled from a human donor in a cohort sampled during active COVID-19.

This chain links TRBV9 with TRBJ2-7, with 11 nucleotides matching TRBD1. The CDR3 consists of 17 residues. CDR1 and CDR2 from the germline V gene are SGDLS and YYNGEE. Trimming cost V 2 bases and J 6 bases; bases outside gene matches: 13. In DNA form, the CDR3 reads TGTGCCAGCAGCGTCTTAGGACAGGGGGCCTCTTTCTCCGAGCAGTACTTC. The encoded protein is CASSVLGQGASFSEQYF.

This chain connects TRBV7-3 to TRBJ2-2; the match to TRBD2 covers 9 bases. Trimming at V came to 4 bases and at J to 0 bases, leaving 12 bases not matched to a gene. The CDR3 totals 19 residues. Per the germline V gene, CDR1 is SGHTA and CDR2 is FQGTGA. The CDR3 sequence: CASSSLGTSRTPNTGELFF. CDR3 bases: TGTGCCAGCAGCTCGCTCGGGACTAGCCGTACCCCGAACACCGGGGAGCTGTTTTTT.

There are a few counts of this clone. V and J are TRBV30 and TRBJ2-7; TRBD1 matches at 12 bases. V trimming: 3 bases; J trimming: 6 bases; junction bases outside the gene matches: 12. The CDR3 consists of 16 residues. Germline V CDR1 and CDR2: GTSNPN, SVGIG (reference sequence). CDR3 sequence reads: CAWRPRDRGRFGEQYF. The CDR3 nucleotides read TGTGCCTGGAGACCGAGGGACAGGGGGCGCTTTGGCGAGCAGTACTTC.

The rearrangement links TRBV9 to TRBJ1-3; perhaps TRBD1 as D (6 bases). Germline-derived CDR1 and CDR2 are SGDLS and YYNGEE. This CDR3 spans 18 amino acids. Trimming removed 0 bases from V and 4 bases from J, with 20 bases in between. CDR3: CASSVGALWSGGGNTIYF. CDR3 sequence (DNA): TGTGCCAGCAGCGTAGGAGCTCTTTGGTCTGGGGGCGGAAACACCATATATTTT. Together with reference TRBV9 and TRBJ1-3, the CDR3 gives the full variable domain: DSGVTQTPKHLITATGQRVTLRCSPRSGDLSVYWYQQSLDQGLQFLIQYYNGEERAKGNILERFSAQQFPDLHSELNLSSLELGDSALYFCASSVGALWSGGGNTIYFGEGSWLTVV.

The chain links TRBV7-2 to TRBJ1-4; maybe TRBD1 (6 bases). The germline gives CDR1 SGHTA, CDR2 FQGNSA. The CDR3 is 15 residues long. The V and J ends lost 6 bases and 0 bases respectively, with 11 bases between them. The CDR3 region has the DNA TGTGCCAGCAGTCTAGACAGGACAACTAATGAAAAACTGTTTTTT. Translated: CASSLDRTTNEKLFF.

The genes are TRBV5-1 and TRBJ2-1; D is unclear. Trimming pared 3 bases from V and 0 bases from J, leaving 10 bases between. The CDR3 length is 15 residues. Germline V CDR1 and CDR2: SGHRS, YFSETQ. The CDR3 region is CASSSSTTSYNEQFF. The CDR3 nucleotides read TGCGCCAGCAGCTCCTCTACTACCTCCTACAATGAGCAGTTCTTC.

The genes are TRBV2 and TRBJ2-7; D possibly corresponds to TRBD1 (6 bases). This CDR3 is 12 amino acids long. Germline CDR1 and CDR2: SNHLY and FYNNEI. Trimming took off 5 bases at V and 3 bases at J, with 8 bases between the two ends. The CDR3 DNA sequence: TGTGCCAGCAGTACACAGGGCTACGAGCAGTACTTC. It is translated as CASSTQGYEQYF. Full variable domain (missing parts from reference TRBV2 and TRBJ2-7): EPEVTQTPSHQVTQMGQEVILRCVPISNHLYFYWYRQILGQKVEFLVSFYNNEISEKSEIFDDQFSVERPDGSNFTLKIRSTKLEDSAMYFCASSTQGYEQYFGPGTRLTVT.

V gene TRBV2 combines with J gene TRBJ2-7; 8 bases line up with TRBD1. The CDR3 loop spans 13 amino acids. Germline-derived CDR1 and CDR2 are SNHLY and FYNNEI. Trimming took 9 bases from V and 2 from J; bases not matched to a gene: 6. Here the CDR3 DNA reads TGTGCCAGTACTCGACAGGGGCCCTACGAGCAGTACTTC. It translates to CASTRQGPYEQYF. Variable domain in full (rest from reference TRBV2 and TRBJ2-7): EPEVTQTPSHQVTQMGQEVILRCVPISNHLYFYWYRQILGQKVEFLVSFYNNEISEKSEIFDDQFSVERPDGSNFTLKIRSTKLEDSAMYFCASTRQGPYEQYFGPGTRLTVT.

V and J are TRBV28 and TRBJ2-1; possibly TRBD2 for D (6 bases). This CDR3 spans 14 amino acids. Germline loops: CDR1 MDHEN, CDR2 SYDVKM. With 7 bases removed from V and 2 bases from J, the gap between germline ends came to 12 bases. The CDR3 DNA reads as TGTGCCAGCACCCCCCCGGGAGCCTACAATGAGCAGTTCTTC. It yields the protein CASTPPGAYNEQFF.

J is TRBJ2-2 and V is TRBV7-2; weak D call: TRBD1 (5 bases). The germline V gene has CDR1 SGHTA and CDR2 FQGNSA. The CDR3 totals 18 residues. Trimming removed 5 bases from V and 6 bases from J, with 25 bases in between. The CDR3 sequence: CASSPRRVGAGLAGELFF. CDR3 bases: TGTGCCAGCAGCCCCAGAAGGGTAGGGGCAGGGTTGGCCGGGGAGCTGTTTTTT.

V usage is TRBV7-6 and J usage is TRBJ1-6; maybe TRBD1 (6 bases). The germline V gene encodes CDR1 SGHVS and CDR2 FNYEAQ. The CDR3 loop spans 15 amino acids. V was trimmed by 1 base and J by 4 bases, leaving 8 bases between them. The CDR3 spells CASSLEGTYNSPLHF. CDR3 sequence (DNA): TGTGCCAGCAGCTTAGAAGGGACATATAATTCACCCCTCCACTTT.

The rearrangement joins TRBV3-1 (or the pseudogene TRBV3-2) to TRBJ1-1; D unresolved. The CDR3 runs to 16 residues. V shed 1 base and J shed 3 bases, with 15 bases lying between them. Germline values: CDR1 LGHDT, CDR2 YNNKEL (reference sequence). The CDR3 loop is CASSQAQALTDTEAFF. The CDR3 nucleotides read TGTGCCAGCAGCCAAGCGCAGGCGTTAACCGACACTGAAGCTTTCTTT.

The J gene is TRBJ1-3, the V gene TRBV6-5; D gene ambiguous. There are 15 residues in the CDR3. V was pared by 4 bases and J by 0 bases, with 10 bases between. In germline, CDR1 is MNHEY, CDR2 SVGAGI. CDR3 loop: CASSFQRLSGNTIYF. Written as DNA, the CDR3 is TGTGCCAGCAGTTTTCAGAGGCTCTCTGGAAACACCATATATTTT.

The CDR3 nucleotides are TGTGCCAGCAGCCCGACAGTGTCCCCCGGGGCCAACGTCCTGACTTTC. The encoded protein is CASSPTVSPGANVLTF. The chain joins TRBV13 to TRBJ2-6; weak D call: TRBD1 (5 bases). The CDR3 is 16 residues long. Germline V CDR1 and CDR2: PRHDT, FYEKMQ (reference sequence). V lost 5 bases, J lost 4 bases, and 15 bases lay in between. Looking up the rest from reference TRBV13 and TRBJ2-6 gives the full variable domain: AAGVIQSPRHLIKEKRETATLKCYPIPRHDTVYWYQQGPGQDPQFLISFYEKMQSDKGSIPDRFSAQQFSDYHSELNMSSLELGDSALYFCASSPTVSPGANVLTFGAGSRLTVL.

The chain is built from TRBV29-1 and TRBJ2-5; D might be TRBD1 (6 bases). Germline V CDR1 and CDR2: SQVTM, ANQGSEA. There are 13 residues in the CDR3. V was trimmed by 4 bases and J by 5 bases, leaving 14 bases between them. The CDR3 DNA follows: TGCAGCGTTGTCCAGGGGCCCCTGGAGACCCAGTACTTC. Its protein product is CSVVQGPLETQYF.

This clone came up a few times. This sequence joins TRBV27 and TRBJ2-1; perhaps TRBD1 as D (7 bases). Germline lookup yields CDR1 MNHEY and CDR2 SMNVEV (reference sequence). The V gene lost 8 bases and the J gene lost 8 bases, with 22 bases spanning the gap. The CDR3 is 15 residues long. The CDR3 nucleotides read TGTGCCAGCGGGACCGCCGGGACAGCGGGTCATGAGCAGTTCTTC. Translating gives CASGTAGTAGHEQFF.

The chain is built from TRBV12-5 and TRBJ2-1; the D is unclear. CDR1 LGHNT and CDR2 FRNRAP come from the germline V gene. V was trimmed by 1 base and J by 7 bases, leaving 5 bases between them. The CDR3 is 12 residues long. The CDR3 spells CASGLASNEQFF. CDR3 DNA: TGTGCTAGTGGTTTGGCATCAAATGAGCAGTTCTTC.

A few counts support this clone. The chain links TRBV21-1 to TRBJ2-3; TRBD2, the table's D call, was not compared with the DNA. TRBV21-1 is listed as a pseudogene. CDR3 size: 19 residues. The CDR3 nucleotides read TGTGCCAGCAGCTCTATCGTGACTAGCGGGAGGATGGTCACAGATACGCAGTATTTT. Translating it yields CASSSIVTSGRMVTDTQYF.

This chain joins TRBV30 and TRBJ2-7; the D gene is possibly TRBD2 (6 bases). This CDR3 has 12 residues. The V end was cut by 3 bases, the J end by 1 base, with 7 bases between. The germline V gene encodes CDR1 GTSNPN and CDR2 SVGIG (reference sequence). The DNA for the CDR3 is TGTGCCTGGAGGGGGGGATCCTACGAGCAGTACTTC. Protein product: CAWRGGSYEQYF.

The chain has TRBV12-3 or TRBV12-4 and TRBJ2-6; weak D call: TRBD1 (5 bases). The V and J ends lost 7 bases and 13 bases respectively, with 17 bases between them. The length of the CDR3 is 13 residues. The DNA of the CDR3 is TGTGCCAGCACCTGGGGCAGGGCGGAGGTCCTGACTTTC. This gives the protein CASTWGRAEVLTF.

Comment on this clone: It is unclear where the CDR3 begins or ends on the DNA, so no DNA is shown, and the CDR3 is as TCRdb lists it. V usage is TRBV5-8 and J usage is TRBJ2-2; the table's D call, TRBD1, was not checked against the DNA. 15 amino acids form the CDR3, both terminal residues included. Germline CDR1 SGHTS, CDR2 YDEGEE. This CDR3 is CASSPRGFGAGELFF.

The chain combines TRBV6-6 with TRBJ2-3; D is uncertain. Germline V CDR1 and CDR2: MNHNY, SVGAGI (reference sequence). The CDR3 spans 12 residues. V was clipped by 5 bases and J by 12 bases, with 15 bases between them. In DNA, the CDR3 is TGTGCCAGCAGTCAAGCTCTCGGGTCCCAGTATTTT. Protein product: CASSQALGSQYF.

The chain couples TRBV18 to TRBJ2-2; tentative D call: TRBD2 (7 bases). The germline gives CDR1 KGHSH, CDR2 LQKENI. The CDR3 loop spans 15 amino acids. The V gene lost 2 bases and the J gene lost 3 bases, with 10 bases spanning the gap. The CDR3 nucleotides are TGTGCCAGCTCACCATCCGGGGGGCACACCGGGGAGCTGTTTTTT. As protein: CASSPSGGHTGELFF.

The rearrangement links TRBV27 to TRBJ2-7, with 11 positions matching TRBD2. The V gene's germline CDR1 is MNHEY and CDR2 SMNVEV (reference sequence). V was pared by 5 bases and J by 0 bases, with 12 bases of the junction left unmatched. This CDR3 comprises 18 residues. Here the CDR3 reads CASSITGLAEAFSYEQYF. The CDR3 nucleotides are TGTGCCAGCAGTATAACGGGACTAGCGGAAGCTTTCTCCTACGAGCAGTACTTC.

This clone was picked up one time. This sequence joins TRBV6-6 and TRBJ2-4; TRBD2 matches 8 bases. Trimming cost V 3 bases and J 9 bases; bases outside gene matches: 7. This CDR3 spans 14 amino acids. Germline V gives CDR1 MNHNY, CDR2 SVGAGI (reference sequence). This CDR3 reads CASSYSGRASIQYF. CDR3 nucleotide sequence: TGTGCCAGCAGTTATTCCGGGAGGGCCTCCATTCAGTACTTC.

The rearrangement joins TRBV5-4 to TRBJ2-3; TRBD2 agrees at 9 bases. The CDR3 consists of 15 residues. Losses at the gene ends were 2 bases for V and 5 bases for J; bases not matched to a gene: 6. Per germline, CDR1 SGHNT and CDR2 YYREEE (reference sequence). The CDR3 DNA follows: TGTGCCAGCAGCTTAGGCGGGGGGGCAGTAGATACGCAGTATTTT. It specifies CASSLGGGAVDTQYF.